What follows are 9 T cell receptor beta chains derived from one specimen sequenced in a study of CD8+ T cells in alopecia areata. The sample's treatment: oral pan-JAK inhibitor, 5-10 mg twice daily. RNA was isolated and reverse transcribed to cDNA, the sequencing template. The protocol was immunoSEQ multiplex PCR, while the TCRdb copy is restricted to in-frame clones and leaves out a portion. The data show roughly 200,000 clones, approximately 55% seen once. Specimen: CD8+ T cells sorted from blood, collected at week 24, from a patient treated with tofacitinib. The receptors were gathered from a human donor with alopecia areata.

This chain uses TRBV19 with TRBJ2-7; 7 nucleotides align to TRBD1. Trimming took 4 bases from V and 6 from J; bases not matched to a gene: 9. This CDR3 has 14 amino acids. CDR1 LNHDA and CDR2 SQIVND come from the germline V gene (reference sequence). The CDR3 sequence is CASSTDRVSAEQYF. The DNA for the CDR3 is TGTGCCAGTAGTACCGACAGGGTTTCAGCCGAGCAGTACTTC.

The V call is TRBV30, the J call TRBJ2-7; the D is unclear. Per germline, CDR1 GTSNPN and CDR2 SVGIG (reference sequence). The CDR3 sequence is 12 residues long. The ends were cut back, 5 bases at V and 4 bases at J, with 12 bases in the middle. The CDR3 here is CAWAHSTYEQYF. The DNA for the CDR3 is TGTGCCTGGGCACATTCCACGTACGAGCAGTACTTC.

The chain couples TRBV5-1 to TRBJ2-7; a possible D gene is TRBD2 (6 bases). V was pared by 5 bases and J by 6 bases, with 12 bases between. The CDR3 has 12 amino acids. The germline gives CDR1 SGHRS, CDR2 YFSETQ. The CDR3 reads CASSPKEGEQYF. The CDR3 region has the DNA TGCGCCAGCAGTCCGAAGGAGGGCGAGCAGTACTTC.

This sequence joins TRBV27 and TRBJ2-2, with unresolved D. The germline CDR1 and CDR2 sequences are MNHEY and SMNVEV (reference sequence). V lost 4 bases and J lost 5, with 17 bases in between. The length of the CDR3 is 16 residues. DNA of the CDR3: TGTGCCAGCAGTTCAGGCTGGGGTGTACGAACCGGGGAGCTGTTTTTT. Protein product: CASSSGWGVRTGELFF.

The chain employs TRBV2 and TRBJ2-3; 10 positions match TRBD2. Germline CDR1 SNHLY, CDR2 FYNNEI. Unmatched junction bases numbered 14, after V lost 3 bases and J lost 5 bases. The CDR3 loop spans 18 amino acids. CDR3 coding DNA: TGTGCCAGCAGTGACTCCCCTAGCGGGGGTGAGGGTCGAGATACGCAGTATTTT. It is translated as CASSDSPSGGEGRDTQYF.

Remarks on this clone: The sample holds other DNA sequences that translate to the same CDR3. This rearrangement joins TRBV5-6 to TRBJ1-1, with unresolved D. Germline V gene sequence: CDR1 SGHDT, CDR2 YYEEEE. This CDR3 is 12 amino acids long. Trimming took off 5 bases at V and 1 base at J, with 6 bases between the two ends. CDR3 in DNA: TGTGCCAGCAGTTCAGGGAACACTGAAGCTTTCTTT. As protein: CASSSGNTEAFF.

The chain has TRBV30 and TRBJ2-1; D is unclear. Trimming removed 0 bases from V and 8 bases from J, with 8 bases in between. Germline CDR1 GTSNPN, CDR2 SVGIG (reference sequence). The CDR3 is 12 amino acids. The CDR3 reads CAWSVRSDEQFF. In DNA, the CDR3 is TGTGCCTGGAGTGTACGAAGCGATGAGCAGTTCTTC.

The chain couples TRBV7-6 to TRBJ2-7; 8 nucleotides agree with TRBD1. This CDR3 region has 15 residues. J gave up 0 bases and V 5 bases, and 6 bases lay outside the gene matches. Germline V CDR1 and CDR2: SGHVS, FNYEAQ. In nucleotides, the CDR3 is TGTGCCAGCAGCCTCGAACAGGGGGGCTCCTACGAGCAGTACTTC. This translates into CASSLEQGGSYEQYF.

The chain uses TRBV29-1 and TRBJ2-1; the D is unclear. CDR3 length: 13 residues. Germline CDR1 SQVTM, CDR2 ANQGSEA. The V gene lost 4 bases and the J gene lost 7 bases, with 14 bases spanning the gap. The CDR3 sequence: CSVGHTVRNEQFF. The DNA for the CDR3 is TGCAGCGTTGGGCATACGGTCCGAAATGAGCAGTTCTTC.